Detailed here is one TCR beta chain. The antigen remains undetermined. Per germline, CDR1 MNHEY and CDR2 SVGAGI. The CDR3 totals 12 residues. With 8 bases clipped from V and 4 bases from J, the junction kept 4 bases outside the gene matches. The data are from a study of OX40 agonist ivuxolimab in advanced cancers. At the level of the study: Three dose-escalation patients had partial responses: one with hepatocellular carcinoma and two with cutaneous melanoma.

Overall study results and limits: Among T cells, CD8+ cells averaged more expanded clones than CD4+ cells. CD4+ and CD8+ blood T cells expanded clonally by week 6 at 0.1 to 3.0 mg/kg.

Here immunoSEQ multiplex PCR was the method, and the copy in TCRdb shows in-frame clones only, minus some. The sample carries over 25,000 clones, roughly 87% recorded once. Sequenced here: CD4+ or CD8+ T cells sorted from blood, sampled in a trial of the OX40 agonist ivuxolimab. The chain is built from TRBV6-5 and TRBJ1-1, with 7 bases lining up with TRBD1. The TCR originated in an adult with an advanced solid tumor such as melanoma, head and neck, liver or kidney cancer. In DNA form, the CDR3 reads TGTGCCAGCCGAGGACAGGTCACTGAAGCTTTCTTT. It yields the protein CASRGQVTEAFF.